The source of this T cell receptor (beta chain) is a study of T cells in Graves' hyperthyroidism and ophthalmopathy. Study results and caveats: Stable hyperthyroidism and ophthalmopathy were separated using 13 V-J signatures.

An approximately 10 ml volume of fresh peripheral blood provided the PBMCs. The TCR beta CDR3 regions underwent amplification using RNA transcripts as the source. With the HTBI primer set, the TCR CDR3 went through a first round of RT-PCR. From the multiplex PCR reads, TCRdb called clonotypes with MiXCR, one entry per CDR3 protein. Seen here are about 300,000 distinct CDR3 sequences, approximately 12% observed once, and the top ten hold about 8%. This clonotype appeared a few times. Its antigen is unknown. The sequence was obtained from a woman aged 30 to 39 with Graves' hyperthyroidism that later progressed to Graves' ophthalmopathy. Source material: blood.

CDR3 loop: CASSVGLNGLTGRNEQFF. DNA for the CDR3: TGTGCCAGCAGCGTAGGATTGAACGGGTTAACCGGCAGGAACGAGCAGTTCTTC. This chain joins TRBV9 and TRBJ2-1, with no clear D. The germline CDR1 and CDR2 sequences are SGDLS and YYNGEE. V gave up 0 bases and J gave up 10 bases, with 26 bases separating them. The CDR3 sequence is 18 residues long.